Listed here are 21 T cell receptor beta chains from one sample, sequenced in a study of T cell responses to AZD1222 COVID-19 vaccine. Assay: immunoSEQ multiplex PCR; the TCRdb copy retains only in-frame clones and omits some. The repertoire holds more than 100,000 clones, with 87% as singletons. The sample in question was peripheral blood, obtained 28 days after the second AZD1222 dose. The receptors stem from an adult who received the AZD1222 COVID-19 vaccine.

The chain carries TRBV24-1 and TRBJ2-5, with no clear D. Trimming shortened V by 9 bases and J by 2 bases, and 6 bases separated the two germline ends. The CDR3 length is 11 residues. Germline assignment: CDR1 KGHDR and CDR2 SFDVKD. The CDR3 region is CATGWQETQYF. The CDR3 coding sequence is TGTGCCACCGGGTGGCAAGAGACCCAGTACTTC.

This chain joins TRBV9 and TRBJ1-6, with D possibly being TRBD1 (5 bases). The CDR3 has 17 residues. Germline V lookup: CDR1 SGDLS, CDR2 YYNGEE. V was shortened by 4 bases and J by 0 bases, with 14 bases between the two germline ends. The CDR3 DNA is TGTGCCAGCAGCAGTAGGGGCCAGAACTCCTATAATTCACCCCTCCACTTT. This translates into CASSSRGQNSYNSPLHF.

This sequence joins TRBV19 and TRBJ2-3; 7 nucleotides align to TRBD1. This CDR3 is built from 15 residues. CDR1 is LNHDA and CDR2 is SQIVND in the germline V gene (reference sequence). After removal of 8 bases from V and 1 base from J, the junction contained 9 bases not matched to a gene. The DNA of the CDR3 is TGTGCCAGTCGAGGGGGCGGTAGGGGCACAGATACGCAGTATTTT. It codes for CASRGGGRGTDTQYF.

This chain links TRBV2 with TRBJ2-2, with no clear D. Germline V gene sequence: CDR1 SNHLY, CDR2 FYNNEI. V lost 6 bases to trimming and J lost 0 bases, with 11 bases between them. The CDR3 is made up of 15 amino acids. CDR3 in amino acids: CASSPTRSNTGELFF. The CDR3 DNA reads as TGTGCCAGCAGCCCGACACGATCGAACACCGGGGAGCTGTTTTTT.

This clone has a single count. The V gene is TRBV5-5, the J gene TRBJ1-4, with a tentative D call TRBD1 (6 bases). Per the germline V gene, CDR1 is SGHKS and CDR2 is YYEKEE (reference sequence). Trimming cost V 4 bases and J 8 bases, with 24 bases left between them. The CDR3 consists of 17 residues. CDR3 protein: CASSGAGTNKLREKLFF. CDR3 in DNA: TGTGCCAGCAGCGGGGCCGGGACAAACAAACTGCGGGAAAAACTGTTTTTT.

This clone was seen a single time. V usage is TRBV7-9 and J usage is TRBJ1-2, with 7 positions matching TRBD1. This CDR3 region has 14 residues. The germline gives CDR1 SEHNR, CDR2 FQNEAQ (reference sequence). V lost 5 bases, J lost 6 bases, and 9 bases stayed unmatched. CDR3 DNA sequence: TGTGCCAGCAGCCCTGACAGGGTATGGAATGGCTACACCTTC. This sequence encodes CASSPDRVWNGYTF.

The chain carries TRBV18 and TRBJ2-5; 7 bases align to TRBD1. Trimming removed 3 bases from V and 5 bases from J; junction bases left unmatched: 12. CDR1 KGHSH and CDR2 LQKENI come from the germline V gene. The CDR3 covers 16 residues. The CDR3 reads CASSPPRSQGQETQYF. Here the CDR3 DNA reads TGTGCCAGCTCACCTCCCAGATCTCAGGGACAGGAGACCCAGTACTTC.

J is TRBJ1-1 and V is TRBV28, with D uncertain. The CDR3 length is 17 residues. From germline, CDR1 is MDHEN and CDR2 SYDVKM. The germline V and J ends were trimmed by 6 bases and 0 bases, with 20 bases remaining between them. The CDR3 bases are TGTGCCAGCAGATCACGAGAAAGGAGGCCCTTGAACACTGAAGCTTTCTTT. It specifies CASRSRERRPLNTEAFF.

The chain is built from TRBV7-9 and TRBJ1-1, with D uncertain. CDR3 size: 13 residues. V dropped 3 bases and J dropped 0 bases, with 5 bases sitting between them. The germline CDR1 and CDR2 sequences are SEHNR and FQNEAQ (reference sequence). CDR3 loop: CASSFSMNTEAFF. The CDR3, as DNA: TGTGCCAGCAGCTTCAGTATGAACACTGAAGCTTTCTTT.

This clone occurred a few times. The chain employs TRBV7-8 and TRBJ2-7, with 10 bases aligning to TRBD1. Per germline, CDR1 SGHVS and CDR2 FQNEAQ. The length of the CDR3 is 17 residues. V lost 1 base, J lost 3 bases, and 9 bases stayed unmatched. In DNA, the CDR3 is TGTGCCAGCAGCTTAGATTCCGGGACAGGGGTCGGCTACGAGCAGTACTTC. Residues: CASSLDSGTGVGYEQYF. Variable domain in full (rest from reference TRBV7-8 and TRBJ2-7): GAGVSQSPRYKVAKRGQDVALRCDPISGHVSLFWYQQALGQGPEFLTYFQNEAQLDKSGLPSDRFFAERPEGSVSTLKIQRTQQEDSAVYLCASSLDSGTGVGYEQYFGPGTRLTVT.

V is TRBV6-1 and J is TRBJ1-6, with TRBD1 identical over 8 bases. CDR3 length: 18 residues. Trimming at V came to 3 bases and at J to 5 bases, leaving 12 bases not matched to a gene. Germline loops: CDR1 MNHNS, CDR2 SASEGT. The CDR3: CASSDGFGEQGDNSPLHF. The CDR3 DNA reads as TGTGCCAGCAGTGACGGATTTGGGGAACAGGGGGATAATTCACCCCTCCACTTT.

The chain uses TRBV11-2 and TRBJ1-2; 8 positions match TRBD1. The CDR3 runs to 15 residues. The ends lost 4 bases at V and 5 bases at J; junction bases unmatched: 9. Germline assignment: CDR1 SGHAT and CDR2 FQNNGV. The CDR3 loop reads CASSSSQGVSYGYTF. The DNA for the CDR3 is TGTGCCAGCAGCTCCTCACAGGGGGTATCATATGGCTACACCTTC.

The chain joins TRBV7-8 to TRBJ1-2; TRBD1 is a possible D gene (6 bases). V lost 4 bases and J 5 bases, leaving 14 bases between the germline ends. Germline CDR1 and CDR2: SGHVS and FQNEAQ. This CDR3 has 14 residues. CDR3: CASSSSTGLYGYTF. DNA of the CDR3: TGTGCCAGCAGCTCCTCGACAGGCCTATATGGCTACACCTTC.

This clone has a handful of counts. V is TRBV7-2 and J is TRBJ1-1; no definite D call. From germline, CDR1 is SGHTA and CDR2 FQGNSA. Trimming cost V 1 base and J 1 base, with 10 bases left between them. This CDR3 is 15 amino acids long. CDR3 sequence: CASSLGLDPNTEAFF. The CDR3 DNA follows: TGTGCCAGCAGCTTAGGGCTGGACCCGAACACTGAAGCTTTCTTT.

The chain uses TRBV7-6 and TRBJ1-6; TRBD1 might be the D (6 bases). The CDR3 consists of 15 residues. Germline CDR1 SGHVS, CDR2 FNYEAQ. Trimming cost V 5 bases and J 7 bases, with 15 bases left between them. Here the CDR3 reads CASSLGQPPNSPLHF. The DNA for the CDR3 is TGTGCCAGCAGCCTGGGACAACCCCCGAATTCACCCCTCCACTTT.

The chain has TRBV5-1 and TRBJ2-3; 8 nucleotides agree with TRBD1. Germline-derived CDR1 and CDR2 are SGHRS and YFSETQ. The trim removed 5 bases at V and 3 bases at J, leaving 5 bases unmatched. CDR3 length: 14 amino acids. As DNA, the CDR3 is TGCGCCAGCAGTTGGACAGGGACAACAGATACGCAGTATTTT. Translation: CASSWTGTTDTQYF.

This rearrangement joins TRBV9 to TRBJ1-6, with D possibly being TRBD1 (5 bases). The V and J ends lost 0 bases and 9 bases respectively, with 13 bases between them. The CDR3 contains 15 residues. Germline CDR1 SGDLS, CDR2 YYNGEE. The CDR3 protein is CASSVAGGRGSPLHF. DNA of the CDR3: TGTGCCAGCAGCGTAGCCGGGGGACGTGGTTCACCCCTCCACTTT.

J is TRBJ1-4 and V is TRBV7-6; D may be TRBD1 (5 bases). The CDR3 contains 15 residues. The germline CDR1 and CDR2 sequences are SGHVS and FNYEAQ. Deletions cut 0 bases from V and 5 bases from J, with 10 bases between. The CDR3 sequence: CASSLARGRNEKLFF. The CDR3 DNA reads TGTGCCAGCAGCTTAGCCCGGGGACGAAATGAAAAACTGTTTTTT.

The gene calls are TRBV28 and TRBJ1-2; D unresolved. V dropped 10 bases and J dropped 5 bases, with 17 bases sitting between them. This CDR3 contains 13 residues. From germline, CDR1 is MDHEN and CDR2 SYDVKM. The CDR3, as DNA: TGTGCCACCGGAGGCCCGCTTTTATATGGCTACACCTTC. As protein: CATGGPLLYGYTF.

The chain is built from TRBV4-3 and TRBJ2-1; the match to TRBD2 covers 10 bases. With V trimmed by 0 bases and J by 0 bases, 2 bases remained unmatched. The germline CDR1 and CDR2 sequences are LGHNA and YSLEER. CDR3 length: 17 residues. DNA of the CDR3: TGCGCCAGCAGCCAAGATCCTAGCGGGGGCTCCTACAATGAGCAGTTCTTC. This encodes CASSQDPSGGSYNEQFF.

V gene TRBV10-3 combines with J gene TRBJ1-6; 7 bases match TRBD1. The ends lost 7 bases at V and 5 bases at J; junction bases unmatched: 11. CDR1 ENHRY and CDR2 SYGVKD come from the germline V gene. The CDR3 consists of 16 residues. The CDR3 DNA is TGTGCCATCAAGCAGACCGGGACAGCGGATAATTCACCCCTCCACTTT. Its translation: CAIKQTGTADNSPLHF.